This T cell receptor (beta chain) stems from a study of beta chain features in type 1 diabetes. Expressed TCRB transcripts were sequenced because the isolated RNA had all been reverse transcribed beforehand. The assay was immunoSEQ multiplex PCR, and TCRdb's table has in-frame clones only and misses some. Of about 150,000 clones listed, about 9.4% are singletons. Purities in excess of 95% were seen in all sorted populations. This clone came up a few times. Its antigen is unidentified. Findings of the study overall: Since sequencing was performed on cDNA, cells with high TCR expression could be over-represented. Shortening of TCRB CDR3s, moderate but significant, appeared in all four CD4+ subsets of Type 1 diabetes patients. Naive, central memory and Treg TCRB repertoires seemed to resemble each other more closely in patients than they did in healthy donors. Still unanswered here is whether HLA type influences TCRB rearrangement.

The TCR originated in a man aged 25-40 years with type 1 diabetes. The sequenced sample was central memory CD4+ T cells from blood.

Written as DNA, the CDR3 is TGTGCCAGCAGGCTTAGAGGGACAGGGTACACCGGGGAGCTGTTTTTT. Its translation: CASRLRGTGYTGELFF. The rearrangement uses TRBV7-3 and TRBJ2-2; 9 positions match TRBD1. Germline V lookup: CDR1 SGHTA, CDR2 FQGTGA. J gave up 3 bases and V 6 bases, and 8 bases lay outside the gene matches. This CDR3 spans 16 amino acids.